These T cell receptor beta chains were read from a single sample in a study of graft-versus-host responses after intestinal transplantation. This table comes from immunoSEQ multiplex PCR, and its TCRdb copy is limited to in-frame clones, with some not included. The sample has 55,000 to 70,000 clones, around nine tenths seen once. Source: PBMCs, taken about 120 days after intestinal transplantation. The receptors come from a human patient who received an intestinal transplant, so some T cells may come from the graft donor. Both conserved end residues are part of each CDR3. A D gene is named only where the DNA matches it firmly. For some rows the clone size is stated as once, few or many, or as a class when expanded; others skip it.

>TRBJ2-5|NA|TRBV2|NA
CASSTRPETQYF
TGTGCCAGCAGTACTCGACCAGAGACCCAGTACTTC
>TRBJ2-7|TRBD1|TRBV9|NA
CASSVADRGGYEQYF
TGTGCCAGCAGCGTTGCCGACAGGGGTGGCTACGAGCAGTACTTC
>TRBJ1-5|TRBD1|TRBV27|few
CASSGLTGGTQPQHF
TGTGCCAGCAGTGGGCTGACAGGGGGCACTCAGCCCCAGCATTTT
>TRBJ2-3|TRBD2|TRBV5-4|NA
CASSIYTSGRGADTQYF
TGTGCCAGCAGCATTTATACTAGCGGGAGGGGTGCAGATACGCAGTATTTT
>TRBJ2-6|NA|TRBV28|once
CASSPGANVLTF
TGTGCCAGCAGCCCTGGGGCCAACGTCCTGACTTTC
>TRBJ1-1|NA|TRBV6-6|NA
CASSPPGGEAFF
TGTGCCAGCAGTCCTCCAGGTGGTGAAGCTTTCTTT
>TRBJ2-7|NA|TRBV4-1|NA
CASSHGHRDTNSYEQYF
TGCGCCAGCAGCCACGGCCACCGGGACACAAACTCCTACGAGCAGTACTTC
>TRBJ2-2|TRBD1|TRBV10-3|NA
CAISEPTGTANTGELFF
TGTGCCATCAGTGAGCCGACCGGGACAGCGAACACCGGGGAGCTGTTTTTT
>TRBJ2-1|NA|TRBV10-3|NA
CAISEPGLYNEQFF
TGTGCCATCAGTGAGCCGGGACTCTACAATGAGCAGTTCTTC
>TRBJ2-5|TRBD2|TRBV15|NA
CATSRGGLAGGETQYF
TGTGCCACCAGCAGAGGGGGGCTAGCGGGTGGAGAGACCCAGTACTTC
>TRBJ2-3|TRBD2|TRBV18|few
CASSPPAGWTDTQYF
TGTGCCAGCTCACCTCCAGCGGGGTGGACAGATACGCAGTATTTT
>TRBJ1-2|NA|TRBV11-2|NA
CASSLEAGAYGYTF
TGTGCCAGCAGCTTAGAGGCAGGGGCCTATGGCTACACCTTC
>TRBJ2-7|NA|TRBV7-8|once
CASSWGRGSGYEQYF
TGTGCCAGCAGCTGGGGCCGGGGCAGCGGCTACGAGCAGTACTTC
>TRBJ2-7|NA|TRBV7-6|NA
CASSTGGGASEQYF
TGTGCCAGCAGCACAGGGGGGGGAGCATCCGAGCAGTACTTC
>TRBJ2-7|TRBD1|TRBV4-1|NA
CASSQVHDRASEQYF
TGCGCCAGCAGCCAGGTACACGACAGGGCCTCCGAGCAGTACTTC
>TRBJ1-5|TRBD1|TRBV19|NA
CASSLRDRDNQPQHF
TGTGCCAGTAGTTTGCGGGACAGGGATAATCAGCCCCAGCATTTT
>TRBJ1-4|TRBD1|TRBV27|NA
CASSPRWGQGSNEKLFF
TGTGCCAGCAGTCCCCGTTGGGGACAGGGATCTAATGAAAAACTGTTTTTT
>TRBJ2-7|NA|TRBV6-5|many
CASTSGPDSYEQYF
TGTGCCAGCACCTCGGGACCCGACTCCTACGAGCAGTACTTC
>TRBJ2-5|NA|TRBV11-3|few
CASSLGRRLQETQYF
TGTGCCAGCAGCTTAGGCAGGCGTCTTCAAGAGACCCAGTACTTC
>TRBJ1-1|TRBD1|TRBV7-9|NA
CASSLPTGESAEAFF
TGTGCCAGCAGCTTACCGACAGGGGAGAGCGCTGAAGCTTTCTTT
>TRBJ1-4|NA|TRBV15|NA
CATSPSWGDNEKLFF
TGTGCCACCAGTCCAAGTTGGGGGGATAATGAAAAACTGTTTTTT
>TRBJ2-2|TRBD1|TRBV5-1|NA
CASSLARGTGKTGELFF
TGCGCCAGCAGCTTGGCCAGGGGGACAGGGAAGACCGGGGAGCTGTTTTTT
>TRBJ2-1|TRBD2|TRBV28|NA
CASSLLGLAGGPTSYNEQFF
TGTGCCAGCAGTCTCCTCGGACTAGCGGGAGGGCCGACCTCCTACAATGAGCAGTTCTTC
>TRBJ2-2|NA|TRBV5-1|NA
CASSLVGANTGELFF
TGCGCCAGCAGCTTGGTGGGGGCGAACACCGGGGAGCTGTTTTTT